The 25 T cell receptor beta chains below were found in one sample sequenced in a study of vaccination and CD4 T cells after COVID-19. The Oncomine TCR Beta short-read assay was applied to DNA of cultured CD4+ T cells. Using its own MiXCR run on the PCR reads, TCRdb lists one record per CDR3 protein. The data show about 8,300 distinct CDR3 sequences, about 70% seen once. No antigen is known for these receptors. Documented treatment: approximately 10-day PBMC culture with coronavirus spike peptide pools or control peptides (ViraFEST assay). Sequencing was performed on CD4+ T cells from blood, cultured in vitro. These receptors all stem from a human donor who had recovered from COVID-19.

This sequence joins TRBV6-2 or TRBV6-3 and TRBJ2-7, with D perhaps TRBD1 or TRBD2 (5 bases each). The germline V gene has CDR1 MNHEY and CDR2 SVGEGT. Between the trimmed V and J ends, which lost 5 bases and 3 bases, there was a span of 14 bases. The CDR3 is made up of 14 amino acids. In DNA form, the CDR3 reads TGTGCCAGCAGTCCCCGGGACCGTCTCTACGAGCAGTACTTC. This translates into CASSPRDRLYEQYF.

The V and J genes are TRBV12-3 or TRBV12-4 and TRBJ1-2; 7 bases match TRBD1. J lost 1 base, V lost 4 bases, and 0 bases had no gene match. This CDR3 has 13 residues. The CDR3 is CASSSGGNYGYTF. DNA for the CDR3: TGTGCCAGCAGTTCAGGGGGTAACTATGGCTACACCTTC.

This clonotype was seen more than once but under ten times. V is TRBV28 and J is TRBJ1-2; D may be TRBD1 (5 bases). This CDR3 is 16 amino acids long. CDR1 and CDR2 from the germline V gene are MDHEN and SYDVKM. Trimming pared 6 bases from V and 8 bases from J, leaving 25 bases between. In nucleotides, the CDR3 is TGTGCCAGCAGGGCAGCCGGGACTTCACTAATCGGAGGCTACACCTTC. Its translation: CASRAAGTSLIGGYTF.

The genes are TRBV24-1 and TRBJ2-2, with 8 bases lining up with TRBD1. After removal of 4 bases from V and 5 bases from J, the junction contained 5 bases not matched to a gene. Per germline, CDR1 KGHDR and CDR2 SFDVKD. The CDR3 has 15 residues. The CDR3 region is CATSDSGGVTGELFF. The CDR3 DNA is TGTGCCACCAGTGACTCAGGGGGCGTAACCGGGGAGCTGTTTTTT.

The chain is built from TRBV2 and TRBJ2-7; D remains unclear. Germline V gene lookup returns CDR1 SNHLY and CDR2 FYNNEI. Between the trimmed V and J ends, which lost 5 bases and 0 bases, there was a span of 11 bases. The CDR3 has 14 residues. The DNA of the CDR3 is TGTGCCAGCAGTTCGTTTCTCACCTCCTACGAGCAGTACTTC. This gives the protein CASSSFLTSYEQYF.

The chain uses TRBV6-2 or TRBV6-3 and TRBJ2-5; 8 bases align to TRBD1. J gave up 4 bases and V 2 bases, and 9 bases lay outside the gene matches. The CDR3 has 16 amino acids. Per the germline V gene, CDR1 is MNHEY and CDR2 is SVGEGT. The CDR3, as DNA: TGTGCCAGCAGTTACCCTTACAGGGGGGTAGGAGAGACCCAGTACTTC. Translating it yields CASSYPYRGVGETQYF.

The gene calls are TRBV12-3 or TRBV12-4 and TRBJ2-3, with D unresolved. There are 13 residues in the CDR3. The V end lost 6 bases, the J end lost 3 bases, and 10 bases lay between the germline ends. CDR3 sequence reads: CASRTTATDTQYF. The CDR3 DNA is TGTGCCAGCAGAACTACCGCAACAGATACGCAGTATTTT.

The V and J genes are TRBV20-1 and TRBJ1-1; a possible D gene is TRBD1 (6 bases). V lost 5 bases and J lost 1, with 20 bases in between. The CDR3 length is 16 residues. From germline, CDR1 is DFQATT and CDR2 SNEGSKA (reference sequence). The CDR3 coding sequence is TGCAGTGCTCGGACAGCCGGTCTAGGGACGAACACTGAAGCTTTCTTT. Translating it yields CSARTAGLGTNTEAFF.

This clonotype has more than one count but fewer than ten. The chain employs TRBV27 and TRBJ1-6, with D unresolved. Looked up from germline, CDR1 is MNHEY and CDR2 is SMNVEV (reference sequence). The V end lost 2 bases, the J end lost 7 bases, and 9 bases lay between the germline ends. The CDR3 runs to 14 residues. In DNA form, the CDR3 reads TGTGCCAGCAGTTTAACGGGTTCAAATTCACCCCTCCACTTT. This translates into CASSLTGSNSPLHF.

This clonotype has a single count. The chain links TRBV29-1 to TRBJ1-2, with D possibly TRBD1 on 6 matching bases. V was cut by 3 bases and J by 4 bases, with 18 bases left in between. The CDR3 consists of 15 residues. CDR1 is SQVTM, CDR2 ANQGSEA, per germline. The CDR3 loop is CSVEDMGAVTYGYTF. For the CDR3, the DNA is TGCAGCGTTGAGGATATGGGGGCCGTTACCTATGGCTACACCTTC.

The rearrangement links TRBV3-1 to TRBJ1-5; no clear D. The V end lost 1 base, the J end lost 7 bases, and 14 bases lay between the germline ends. Germline-derived CDR1 and CDR2 are LGHDT and YNNKEL (reference sequence). The CDR3 totals 15 residues. Here the CDR3 DNA reads TGTGCCAGCAGCCAAGGTGCGGGTACATACCAGCCCCAGCATTTT. It yields the protein CASSQGAGTYQPQHF.

The V and J genes are TRBV21-1 and TRBJ1-5; the table's D call of TRBD1 was not tested on the DNA. TRBV21-1 is an annotated pseudogene. The CDR3 runs 17 residues. CDR3 sequence (DNA): TGTGCCAGCAGCAAAGGGGCGGGGGGAGCCAGCAATCAGCCCCAGCATTTT. Translated, it gives CASSKGAGGASNQPQHF.

J is TRBJ2-2 and V is TRBV10-1, with TRBD2 identical over 16 bases. The CDR3 extends over 18 amino acids. The V segment lost 3 bases and the J segment 6 bases; nucleotides outside the gene matches: 7. Germline-derived CDR1 and CDR2 are WNHNN and SYGVQD (reference sequence). The CDR3 loop is CASSEYGTSGGAAGELFF. The CDR3 coding sequence is TGCGCCAGCAGTGAATACGGGACTAGCGGGGGGGCCGCCGGGGAGCTGTTTTTT.

The chain links TRBV6-5 to TRBJ1-1; D unclear. The CDR3 has 14 amino acids. V was clipped by 0 bases and J by 0 bases, with 5 bases between them. In germline, CDR1 is MNHEY, CDR2 SVGAGI. CDR3 in amino acids: CASSYSRVNTEAFF. The CDR3 DNA reads TGTGCCAGCAGTTACTCGAGGGTGAACACTGAAGCTTTCTTT.

V is TRBV6-1 and J is TRBJ2-7, with 7 bases that match TRBD1. Germline CDR1 is MNHNS and CDR2 is SASEGT. Unmatched junction bases numbered 16, after V lost 5 bases and J lost 9 bases. This CDR3 is built from 15 residues. The CDR3 nucleotides are TGTGCCAGCAGTCCGCGACAGGGTTGGAGCGCCGGGCAGTACTTC. Amino acid sequence: CASSPRQGWSAGQYF.

V and J are TRBV7-6 and TRBJ2-3; 11 positions match TRBD2. The V and J ends lost 5 bases and 4 bases, in that order; junction bases with no gene match: 11. Looked up from germline, CDR1 is SGHVS and CDR2 is FNYEAQ. The CDR3 has 17 residues. The CDR3 is CASSQASGLAVSDTQYF. The CDR3 nucleotides are TGTGCCAGCAGCCAAGCGTCGGGACTAGCGGTGTCAGATACGCAGTATTTT. The full variable domain, its missing parts supplied by reference TRBV7-6 and TRBJ2-3, is GAGVSQSPRYKVTKRGQDVALRCDPISGHVSLYWYRQALGQGPEFLTYFNYEAQQDKSGLPNDRFSAERPEGSISTLTIQRTEQRDSAMYRCASSQASGLAVSDTQYFGPGTRLTVL.

This chain uses TRBV15 with TRBJ1-1; the D gene is possibly TRBD1 (6 bases). Deletions cut 0 bases from V and 2 bases from J, with 7 bases between. Germline loops: CDR1 LNHNV, CDR2 YYDKDF (reference sequence). This CDR3 is built from 14 residues. CDR3 sequence reads: CATSRDGGNTEAFF. CDR3 bases: TGTGCCACCAGCAGAGATGGGGGCAACACTGAAGCTTTCTTT.

The genes are TRBV10-3 and TRBJ1-2, with 9 bases identical to TRBD1. The CDR3 contains 14 residues. The trim removed 7 bases at V and 2 bases at J, leaving 5 bases unmatched. Germline CDR1 and CDR2: ENHRY and SYGVKD. CDR3 in DNA: TGTGCCATCACCGGGACAGGGACCAACTATGGCTACACCTTC. Translating it yields CAITGTGTNYGYTF.

This clonotype has only a few counts. This chain links TRBV6-1 with TRBJ1-5; maybe TRBD1 (5 bases). The CDR3 contains 13 residues. The germline V gene encodes CDR1 MNHNS and CDR2 SASEGT. Trimming took 6 bases from V and 5 from J, leaving 11 bases between them. This chain's CDR3 is CASRPDSDQPQHF. The CDR3 nucleotides read TGTGCCAGCAGACCCGACAGCGATCAGCCCCAGCATTTT.

The CDR3 sequence: CASSEDRLNYGYTF. CDR3 coding DNA: TGTGCCAGCAGTGAAGACAGACTCAACTATGGCTACACCTTC. The V call is TRBV2, the J call TRBJ1-2; D is uncertain. V lost 1 base and J 2 bases, leaving 8 bases between the germline ends. CDR3 size: 14 residues. Germline V gene lookup returns CDR1 SNHLY and CDR2 FYNNEI.

The V call is TRBV20-1, the J call TRBJ1-5; D is perhaps TRBD1 (6 bases). The V end lost 5 bases, the J end lost 4 bases, and 18 bases lay between the germline ends. The CDR3 is 15 amino acids. From germline, CDR1 is DFQATT and CDR2 SNEGSKA (reference sequence). The CDR3 loop reads CSAYDRSRRNQPQHF. CDR3 nucleotides: TGCAGTGCTTACGACAGGTCGAGGAGAAATCAGCCCCAGCATTTT.

V and J are TRBV20-1 and TRBJ2-5; D is perhaps TRBD2 (6 bases). V lost 5 bases and J 2 bases, leaving 12 bases between the germline ends. CDR1 DFQATT and CDR2 SNEGSKA come from the germline V gene (reference sequence). The CDR3 length is 13 residues. The CDR3 here is CSAVGGTQETQYF. The CDR3 DNA is TGCAGTGCTGTCGGGGGAACGCAAGAGACCCAGTACTTC.

The chain joins TRBV12-3 or TRBV12-4 to TRBJ2-3; 13 nucleotides line up with TRBD2. The CDR3 length is 18 residues. The ends lost 8 bases at V and 0 bases at J; junction bases unmatched: 11. The CDR3 reads CASSRTSGGPSSTDTQYF. The CDR3 region has the DNA TGTGCCAGCTCTAGGACTAGCGGGGGTCCCAGTAGCACAGATACGCAGTATTTT.

The V call is TRBV24-1, the J call TRBJ1-1; 7 bases map to TRBD1. After removal of 1 base from V and 10 bases from J, the junction contained 2 bases not matched to a gene. The CDR3 contains 12 residues. Germline V gene data show CDR1 as KGHDR and CDR2 as SFDVKD. The CDR3 nucleotides are TGTGCCACCAGTGATTTTCAGGGGGTAGCTTTCTTT. It yields the protein CATSDFQGVAFF.

This clonotype appeared a few times. A read error may produce the germline difference seen at one junction end. This chain uses TRBV10-3 with TRBJ2-3; TRBD1 or TRBD2 may be the D gene (5 bases each). The V gene's germline CDR1 is ENHRY and CDR2 SYGVKD. This CDR3 spans 12 amino acids. In DNA, the CDR3 is TGTGCCATCGGTGAGGGGACAGATACGCAGTATTTT. Protein sequence: CAIGEGTDTQYF.